This T cell receptor beta chain was captured by sequencing in a study of spatial heterogeneity in lung cancer. A single record per CDR3 protein comes from TCRdb applying MiXCR to the 5' RACE reads. The profile shows about 92,000 distinct CDR3 sequences, approximately 12% of them singletons. This CDR3 region has 12 residues. Trimming removed 5 bases at V and 4 bases at J, with 8 bases between. Looked up from germline, CDR1 is MDHEN and CDR2 is SYDVKM. Time point specified: sample taken at primary tumor resection. The J gene is TRBJ1-2, the V gene TRBV28; D gene unclear. The specimen was PBMCs, collected at surgery. This TCR was sampled from a male donor with early-stage non-small cell lung cancer. As DNA, the CDR3 is TGTGCCAGCAGTCTCCAACCCTATGGCTACACCTTC. This encodes CASSLQPYGYTF.